This entry is about one T cell receptor (beta chain). Mismatch with germline at one junction end may stem from a read error. The CDR3 length is 8 residues. The sample belongs to a study of cytomegalovirus exposure and HLA in healthy donors. On the study more broadly: Approximately 80 million unique TCRs, all from HLA-typed donors, were included in an early release of the data.

With 60 Vbeta and 13 Jbeta primers, the PCR was carried out. Produced via immunoSEQ multiplex PCR; TCRdb's table is partial and in-frame only. The data contain about 200,000 clones, 81% of them seen just once; the ten biggest clones take up 3.4%. This TCR was sampled from a middle-aged man in good health and CMV-seropositive. The material sequenced was PBMCs. The gene calls are TRBV5-3 and TRBJ1-4; D is ambiguous. TRBV5-3 is treated as an ORF (open reading frame) with a function not yet certain. The CDR3 loop reads CARSLRGW. The CDR3 DNA follows: TGTGCCAGAAGCTTGCGGGGATGG.